This T cell receptor beta chain was recorded in a study of blood T cell repertoires in COVID-19. Study-wide background: Some COVID-19 samples were acute and others convalescent; all came from the United States, Italy and Spain. The analysed material was cDNA or gDNA that came from T cells, B-cell-depleted T cells, or PBMCs.

The CDR3 is made up of 13 amino acids. Germline V gives CDR1 SQVTM, CDR2 ANQGSEA. The junction had 5 bases not matched to a gene; V was cut back by 7 bases and J by 2 bases. Here immunoSEQ multiplex PCR was the method, and the copy in TCRdb shows in-frame clones only, minus some. The sample includes some 150,000 clones, around 86% of them seen just once. This receptor was taken from a human donor in a cohort sampled during active COVID-19. The sample consisted of peripheral blood. The chain links TRBV29-1 to TRBJ2-3; 8 positions match TRBD2. The CDR3 nucleotides read TGCAGCGAGATAGCGGGATTCACAGATACGCAGTATTTT. Translation gives CSEIAGFTDTQYF.